Below are 17 T cell receptor beta chains sequenced from a single sample in a study of control samples from healthy donors and cancer patients. Using immunoSEQ multiplex PCR, the repertoire was profiled, and TCRdb retains in-frame clones only, with some absent. In the table there are roughly 190,000 clones, roughly 91% of which are singletons. Sequenced input: blood. These receptors came from a woman under 40 in good health.

The chain has TRBV6-1 and TRBJ2-1; tentatively, D is TRBD1 (6 bases). Trimming removed 3 bases at V and 6 bases at J, with 15 bases between. The CDR3 runs 15 residues. Germline CDR1 reads MNHNS; CDR2 reads SASEGT. The CDR3 here is CASSDKAGVFNEQFF. The CDR3 bases are TGTGCCAGCAGTGATAAGGCAGGGGTCTTCAATGAGCAGTTCTTC.

To note about this clone: This same CDR3 is encoded by further DNA sequences in the sample. This chain connects TRBV11-3 to TRBJ2-7; the match to TRBD2 covers 10 bases. The CDR3 runs to 14 residues. Per the germline V gene, CDR1 is SGHNT and CDR2 is YENEEA. V shed 5 bases, J shed 0 bases, and the junction held 1 base outside the gene matches. DNA for the CDR3: TGTGCCAGCAGCCGGACTAGCGGCTCCTACGAGCAGTACTTC. It specifies CASSRTSGSYEQYF.

The chain has TRBV5-1 and TRBJ2-1; no firm D call. The CDR3 has 10 residues. In germline, CDR1 is SGHRS, CDR2 YFSETQ. Trimming stripped 3 bases from V and 5 bases from J, with 0 bases between. The CDR3: CASSYNEQFF. The CDR3 bases are TGCGCCAGCAGCTACAATGAGCAGTTCTTC.

This chain connects TRBV7-6 to TRBJ2-4, with 10 bases identical to TRBD2. Trimming removed 5 bases from V and 4 bases from J; junction bases left unmatched: 5. Germline CDR1 SGHVS, CDR2 FNYEAQ. The CDR3 spans 15 residues. CDR3: CASSAGTSDKNIQYF. CDR3 coding DNA: TGTGCCAGCAGCGCCGGGACTAGCGATAAAAACATTCAGTACTTC.

The chain combines TRBV5-6 with TRBJ2-7; D possibly corresponds to TRBD1 (5 bases). The CDR3 extends over 14 amino acids. Germline CDR1 is SGHDT and CDR2 is YYEEEE. Trimming took off 1 base at V and 3 bases at J, with 11 bases between the two ends. CDR3 amino acids: CASSLQGKDYEQYF. The DNA for the CDR3 is TGTGCCAGCAGCTTGCAGGGTAAGGACTACGAGCAGTACTTC. Variable domain in full (rest from reference TRBV5-6 and TRBJ2-7): DAGVTQSPTHLIKTRGQQVTLRCSPKSGHDTVSWYQQALGQGPQFIFQYYEEEERQRGNFPDRFSGHQFPNYSSELNVNALLLGDSALYLCASSLQGKDYEQYFGPGTRLTVT.

V gene TRBV2 combines with J gene TRBJ1-1; 8 positions agree with TRBD1. Unmatched junction bases numbered 7, after V lost 7 bases and J lost 0 bases. This CDR3 is 15 amino acids long. The germline V gene has CDR1 SNHLY and CDR2 FYNNEI. This chain's CDR3 is CASTSQGAMNTEAFF. As DNA, the CDR3 is TGTGCCAGCACCTCCCAGGGGGCCATGAACACTGAAGCTTTCTTT.

The J gene is TRBJ2-1, the V gene TRBV10-3, with D perhaps matching TRBD2 (6 bases). Germline-derived CDR1 and CDR2 are ENHRY and SYGVKD. This CDR3 spans 16 amino acids. The ends were cut back, 0 bases at V and 3 bases at J, with 12 bases in the middle. DNA for the CDR3: TGTGCCATCAGTGAGTCGACACTAGCCCTCTACAATGAGCAGTTCTTC. Translated, it gives CAISESTLALYNEQFF.

This clone was recorded only once. The chain links TRBV11-2 to TRBJ1-1, with unresolved D. The V end was cut by 0 bases, the J end by 1 base, with 9 bases between. CDR1 and CDR2 from the germline V gene are SGHAT and FQNNGV. There are 15 residues in the CDR3. Here the CDR3 DNA reads TGTGCCAGCAGCTTAGATGGAGGCGGGAACACTGAAGCTTTCTTT. Protein: CASSLDGGGNTEAFF.

This sequence joins TRBV13 and TRBJ1-2, with TRBD1 matching over 10 bases. Germline CDR1 is PRHDT and CDR2 is FYEKMQ (reference sequence). The CDR3 sequence is 16 residues long. J was trimmed by 5 bases and V by 5 bases; bases with no gene match: 11. The CDR3 DNA reads TGTGCCAGCAGCCCCCCCCCGGGACAGGGGAGTTATGGCTACACCTTC. Its translation: CASSPPPGQGSYGYTF.

V and J are TRBV11-2 and TRBJ2-2; D gene ambiguous. Germline V gene lookup returns CDR1 SGHAT and CDR2 FQNNGV. Trimming stripped 1 base from V and 2 bases from J, with 5 bases between. The CDR3 is 14 amino acids. The CDR3 here is CASSLARNTGELFF. The CDR3 region has the DNA TGTGCCAGCAGCTTAGCGCGAAACACCGGGGAGCTGTTTTTT. Supplemented by reference TRBV11-2 and TRBJ2-2, the full variable domain reads EAGVAQSPRYKIIEKRQSVAFWCNPISGHATLYWYQQILGQGPKLLIQFQNNGVVDDSQLPKDRFSAERLKGVDSTLKIQPAKLEDSAVYLCASSLARNTGELFFGEGSRLTVL.

The chain combines TRBV3-1 (or the pseudogene TRBV3-2) with TRBJ1-2; TRBD1 matches 8 bases. The CDR3 runs to 14 residues. Germline V gene lookup returns CDR1 LGHDT and CDR2 YNNKEL (reference sequence). V lost 5 bases to trimming and J lost 4 bases; unmatched junction nucleotides: 6. Here the CDR3 DNA reads TGTGCCAGCAGCACAGGGGGTGCCCTCTATGGCTACACCTTC. Amino acids: CASSTGGALYGYTF.

The CDR3 DNA sequence: TGTGCCAGCAGGACCGGGACTAGCGGGAAAAATGAGCAGTTCTTC. It codes for CASRTGTSGKNEQFF. The chain uses TRBV7-9 and TRBJ2-1; 13 bases align to TRBD2. J was trimmed by 7 bases and V by 6 bases; bases with no gene match: 6. Germline CDR1 SEHNR, CDR2 FQNEAQ (reference sequence). This CDR3 region has 15 residues.

The chain couples TRBV5-4 to TRBJ2-2; the D is unclear. V was clipped by 6 bases and J by 6 bases, with 9 bases between them. Per germline, CDR1 SGHNT and CDR2 YYREEE (reference sequence). The CDR3 spans 12 residues. In DNA form, the CDR3 reads TGTGCCAGCATTTCCCGTGCCGGGGAGCTGTTTTTT. Amino acids: CASISRAGELFF.

In the case of this clone: This same CDR3 is encoded by further DNA sequences in the sample. The genes are TRBV27 and TRBJ1-5, with 9 bases aligning to TRBD1. The CDR3 sequence is 14 residues long. Germline loops: CDR1 MNHEY, CDR2 SMNVEV (reference sequence). The V gene end was trimmed by 6 bases and the J gene end by 4 bases; junction bases not matched to a gene: 4. The CDR3 loop is CASSDRGGNQPQHF. The CDR3 DNA follows: TGTGCCAGCAGCGACAGGGGGGGGAATCAGCCCCAGCATTTT.

The rearrangement joins TRBV6-5 to TRBJ1-1; TRBD1 aligns across 10 bases. Trimming took 5 bases from V and 4 from J; bases not matched to a gene: 4. The CDR3 sequence is 14 residues long. Germline V lookup: CDR1 MNHEY, CDR2 SVGAGI. As DNA, the CDR3 is TGTGCCAGCAGTCCGGACAGGGGGATCACTGAAGCTTTCTTT. Translating it yields CASSPDRGITEAFF.

The chain is built from TRBV2 and TRBJ1-1; perhaps TRBD1 as D (5 bases). Germline assignment: CDR1 SNHLY and CDR2 FYNNEI. The CDR3 is made up of 14 amino acids. With 5 bases removed from V and 3 bases from J, the gap between germline ends came to 13 bases. CDR3 coding DNA: TGTGCCAGCAGTCTGGAGGGGACCGACACTGAAGCTTTCTTT. This codes for CASSLEGTDTEAFF.

In nucleotides, the CDR3 is TGTGCCACCCGGTTTCCGGACAGTCGGGGCACTGAAGCTTTCTTT. As protein: CATRFPDSRGTEAFF. V is TRBV28 and J is TRBJ1-1, with D possibly being TRBD1 (6 bases). CDR3 length: 15 residues. Per germline, CDR1 MDHEN and CDR2 SYDVKM. V was pared by 10 bases and J by 4 bases, with 22 bases between.